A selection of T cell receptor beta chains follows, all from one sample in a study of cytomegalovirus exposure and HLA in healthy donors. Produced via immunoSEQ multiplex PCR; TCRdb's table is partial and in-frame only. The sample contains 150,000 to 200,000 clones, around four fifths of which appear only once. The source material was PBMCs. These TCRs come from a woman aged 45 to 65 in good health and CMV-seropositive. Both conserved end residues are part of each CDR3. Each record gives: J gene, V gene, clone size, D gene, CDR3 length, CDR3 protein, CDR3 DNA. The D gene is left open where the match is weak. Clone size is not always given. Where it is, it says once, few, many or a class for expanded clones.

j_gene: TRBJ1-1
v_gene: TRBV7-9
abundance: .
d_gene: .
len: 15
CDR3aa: CASSALWRVNTKAFF
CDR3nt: TGTGCCAGCAGCGCTCTTTGGAGGGTGAACACTAAAGCTTTCTTT

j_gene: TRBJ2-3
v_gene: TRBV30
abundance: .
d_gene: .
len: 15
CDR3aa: CAWSVGGFDTDTQYF
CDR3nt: TGTGCCTGGAGTGTTGGCGGGTTTGACACAGATACGCAGTATTTT

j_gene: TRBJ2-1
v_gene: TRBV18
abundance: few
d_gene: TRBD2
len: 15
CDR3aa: CASSLAGRPLNEQFF
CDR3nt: TGTGCCAGCTCCCTAGCGGGGAGACCCCTCAATGAGCAGTTCTTC

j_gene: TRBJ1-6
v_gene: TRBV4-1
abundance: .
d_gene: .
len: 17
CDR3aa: CASSPQGSGGGHSPLHF
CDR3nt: TGCGCCAGCAGCCCTCAAGGTTCGGGAGGGGGGCATTCACCCCTCCACTTT

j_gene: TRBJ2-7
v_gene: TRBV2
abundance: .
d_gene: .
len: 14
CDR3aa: CASSENRGSHEQYF
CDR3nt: TGTGCCAGCAGTGAGAATAGGGGGTCCCACGAGCAGTACTTC

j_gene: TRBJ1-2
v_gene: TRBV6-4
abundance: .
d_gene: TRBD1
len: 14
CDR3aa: CASSFGQEGYGYTF
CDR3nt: TGTGCCAGCAGTTTTGGACAGGAAGGCTATGGCTACACCTTC

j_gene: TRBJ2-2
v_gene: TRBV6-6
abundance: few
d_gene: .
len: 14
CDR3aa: CASNSRADTGELFF
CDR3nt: TGTGCCAGCAATTCGAGGGCGGACACCGGGGAGCTGTTTTTT

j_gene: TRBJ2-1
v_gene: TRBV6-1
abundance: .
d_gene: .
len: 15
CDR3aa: CASRENPLPANEQFF
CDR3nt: TGTGCCAGCAGGGAAAACCCGCTCCCTGCGAATGAGCAGTTCTTC

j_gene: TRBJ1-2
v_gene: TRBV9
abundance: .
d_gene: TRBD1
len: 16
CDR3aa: CASRGISGTGGGGYTF
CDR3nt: TGTGCCAGCAGAGGAATCTCCGGGACAGGGGGCGGAGGCTACACCTTC

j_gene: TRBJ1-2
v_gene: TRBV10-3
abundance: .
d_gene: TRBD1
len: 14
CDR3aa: CAISLGGEGYGYTF
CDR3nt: TGTGCCATCAGCTTAGGGGGCGAGGGCTATGGCTACACCTTC

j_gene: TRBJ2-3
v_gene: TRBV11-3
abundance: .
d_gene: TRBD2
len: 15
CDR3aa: CASSLGGGDTDTQYF
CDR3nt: TGTGCCAGCAGCTTAGGCGGGGGGGATACAGATACGCAGTATTTT

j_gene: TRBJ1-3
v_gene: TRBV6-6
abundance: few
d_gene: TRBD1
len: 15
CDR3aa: CASSLDRVGGNTIYF
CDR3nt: TGTGCCAGCAGCCTAGACAGGGTGGGAGGAAACACCATATATTTT

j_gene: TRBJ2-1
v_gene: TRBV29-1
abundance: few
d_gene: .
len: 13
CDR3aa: CSVEESQGNEQFF
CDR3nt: TGCAGCGTTGAAGAAAGTCAGGGCAATGAGCAGTTCTTC

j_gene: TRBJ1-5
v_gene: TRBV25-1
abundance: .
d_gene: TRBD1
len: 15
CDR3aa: CASSTGTDSNQPQHF
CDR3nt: TGTGCCAGCAGCACCGGGACAGATAGCAATCAGCCCCAGCATTTT

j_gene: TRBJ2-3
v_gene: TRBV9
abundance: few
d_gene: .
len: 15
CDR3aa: CASSVAAIVTDTQYF
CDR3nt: TGTGCCAGCAGCGTAGCCGCGATAGTAACAGATACGCAGTATTTT

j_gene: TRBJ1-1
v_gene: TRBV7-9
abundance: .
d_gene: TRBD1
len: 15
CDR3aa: CSSSRAQSGGGEAFF
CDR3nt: TGTTCCAGCAGCCGTGCCCAGTCAGGGGGAGGTGAAGCTTTCTTT

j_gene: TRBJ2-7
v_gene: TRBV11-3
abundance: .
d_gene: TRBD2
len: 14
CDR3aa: CASSLTSGDYEQYF
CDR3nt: TGTGCCAGCAGCTTAACTAGCGGGGACTACGAGCAGTACTTC

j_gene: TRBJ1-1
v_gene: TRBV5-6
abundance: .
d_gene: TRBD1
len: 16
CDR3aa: CASSSGQGALNTEAFF
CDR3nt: TGTGCCAGCAGCTCCGGACAGGGGGCTTTGAACACTGAAGCTTTCTTT

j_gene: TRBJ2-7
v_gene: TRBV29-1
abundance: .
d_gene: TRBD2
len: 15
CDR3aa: CSVEDRGEGSYEQYF
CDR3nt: TGCAGCGTTGAAGATCGTGGGGAGGGTTCTTACGAGCAGTACTTC

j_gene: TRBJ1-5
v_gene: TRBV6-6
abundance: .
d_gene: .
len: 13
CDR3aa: CASSPYSNQPQHF
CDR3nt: TGTGCCAGCAGTCCTTATAGCAATCAGCCCCAGCATTTT

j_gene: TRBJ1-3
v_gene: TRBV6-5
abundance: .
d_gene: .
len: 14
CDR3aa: CASSYSGGGNTIYF
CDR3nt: TGTGCCAGCAGTTACTCGGGGGGGGGAAACACCATATATTTT

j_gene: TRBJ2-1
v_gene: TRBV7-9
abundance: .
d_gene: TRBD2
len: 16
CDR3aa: CASSRERGSSYNEQFF
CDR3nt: TGTGCCAGCAGCCGGGAGCGGGGGAGCTCCTACAATGAGCAGTTCTTC

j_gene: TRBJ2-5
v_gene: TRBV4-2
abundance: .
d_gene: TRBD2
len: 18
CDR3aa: CASSQDRGGGRYQETQYF
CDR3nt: TGTGCCAGCAGCCAAGATAGGGGCGGGGGGCGGTACCAAGAGACCCAGTACTTC

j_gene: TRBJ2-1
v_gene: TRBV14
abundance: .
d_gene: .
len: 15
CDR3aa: CASSQGYSSYNEQFF
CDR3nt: TGTGCCAGCAGCCAAGGGTACTCTTCCTACAATGAGCAGTTCTTC

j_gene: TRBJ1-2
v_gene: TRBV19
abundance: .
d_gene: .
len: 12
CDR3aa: CASTFGQYGYTF
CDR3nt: TGTGCCAGTACCTTTGGCCAATATGGCTACACCTTC

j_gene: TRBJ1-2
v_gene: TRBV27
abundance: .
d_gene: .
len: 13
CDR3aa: CARIYQPNYGYTF
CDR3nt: TGTGCCAGGATCTACCAACCTAACTATGGCTACACCTTC

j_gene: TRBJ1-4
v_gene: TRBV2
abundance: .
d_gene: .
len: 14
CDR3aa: CASSRGTTNEKLFF
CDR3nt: TGTGCCAGCAGTAGAGGAACAACTAATGAAAAACTGTTTTTT

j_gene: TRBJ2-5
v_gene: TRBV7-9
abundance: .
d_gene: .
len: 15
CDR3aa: CASSQLGDMGKTQYF
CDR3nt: TGTGCCAGCAGCCAATTGGGGGACATGGGGAAGACCCAGTACTTC

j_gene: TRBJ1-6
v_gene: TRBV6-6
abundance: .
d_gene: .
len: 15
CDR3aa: CASSWDLGGRSPLHF
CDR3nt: TGTGCCAGCAGTTGGGACCTCGGGGGTAGGTCACCCCTCCACTTT

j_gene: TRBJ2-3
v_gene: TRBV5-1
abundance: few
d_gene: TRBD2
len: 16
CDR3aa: CASSTSSGGAPDTQYF
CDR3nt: TGCGCCAGCAGCACCTCTAGCGGGGGGGCCCCAGATACGCAGTATTTT

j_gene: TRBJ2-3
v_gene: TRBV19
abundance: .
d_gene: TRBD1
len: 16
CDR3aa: CASTIWWGQGTDTQYF
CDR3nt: TGTGCCAGTACCATCTGGTGGGGACAGGGGACAGATACGCAGTATTTT

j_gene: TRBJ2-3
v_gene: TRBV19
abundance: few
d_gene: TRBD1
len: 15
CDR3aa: CASTLRTGDTDTQYF
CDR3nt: TGTGCCAGTACCCTTAGGACAGGGGACACAGATACGCAGTATTTT

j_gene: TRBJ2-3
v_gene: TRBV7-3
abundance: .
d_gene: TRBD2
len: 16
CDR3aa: CASSPSSGGELDTQYF
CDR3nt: TGTGCCAGCAGCCCGTCCAGCGGGGGGGAACTAGATACGCAGTATTTT

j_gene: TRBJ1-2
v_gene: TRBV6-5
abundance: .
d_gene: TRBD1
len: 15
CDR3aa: CASSYARTGGYGYTF
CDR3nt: TGTGCCAGCAGTTACGCTCGGACAGGGGGTTATGGCTACACCTTC

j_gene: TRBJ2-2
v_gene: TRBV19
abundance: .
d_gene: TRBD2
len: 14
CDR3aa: CASSIGLAPGELFF
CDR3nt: TGTGCCAGTAGTATAGGACTAGCGCCCGGGGAGCTGTTTTTT

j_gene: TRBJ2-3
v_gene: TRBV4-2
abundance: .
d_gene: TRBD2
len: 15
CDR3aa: CASSQEITSGNTQYF
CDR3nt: TGTGCCAGCAGCCAAGAGATTACTAGCGGCAATACGCAGTATTTT

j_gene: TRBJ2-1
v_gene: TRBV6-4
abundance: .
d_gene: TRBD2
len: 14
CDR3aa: CASSRTSGGNEQFF
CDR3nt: TGTGCCAGCAGCCGGACTAGCGGGGGTAATGAGCAGTTCTTC

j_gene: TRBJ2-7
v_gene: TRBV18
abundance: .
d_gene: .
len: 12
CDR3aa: CASSPGHKEQYF
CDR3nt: TGTGCCAGCTCACCCGGACACAAGGAGCAGTACTTC

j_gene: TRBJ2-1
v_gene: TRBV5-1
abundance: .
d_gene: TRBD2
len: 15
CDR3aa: CASSFGTRVGNEQFF
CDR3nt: TGCGCCAGCAGCTTCGGGACTAGAGTTGGTAATGAGCAGTTCTTC

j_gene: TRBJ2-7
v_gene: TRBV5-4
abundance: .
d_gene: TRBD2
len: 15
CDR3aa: CASSSAAAGIYEQYF
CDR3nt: TGTGCCAGCAGCTCCGCGGCAGCGGGAATATACGAGCAGTACTTC

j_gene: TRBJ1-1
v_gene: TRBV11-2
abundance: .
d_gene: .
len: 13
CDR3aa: CATENGRNTEAFF
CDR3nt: TGTGCCACCGAGAACGGGAGAAACACTGAAGCTTTCTTT

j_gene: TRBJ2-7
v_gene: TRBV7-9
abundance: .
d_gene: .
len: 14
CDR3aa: CASSPPGQLYEQYF
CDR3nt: TGTGCCAGCAGTCCGCCGGGACAACTTTACGAGCAGTACTTC

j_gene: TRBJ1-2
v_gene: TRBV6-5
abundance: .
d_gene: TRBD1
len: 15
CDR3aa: CASSYGGQALYGYTF
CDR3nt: TGTGCCAGCAGCTATGGGGGACAGGCCCTCTATGGCTACACCTTC

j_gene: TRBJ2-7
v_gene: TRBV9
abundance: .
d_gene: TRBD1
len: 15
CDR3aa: CASSVEGTGSYEQYF
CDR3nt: TGTGCCAGCAGCGTAGAAGGGACAGGGTCCTACGAGCAGTACTTC

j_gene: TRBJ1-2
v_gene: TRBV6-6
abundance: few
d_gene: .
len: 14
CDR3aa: CASSYGVQDYGYTF
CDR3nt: TGTGCCAGCAGTTACGGGGTACAGGACTATGGCTACACCTTC

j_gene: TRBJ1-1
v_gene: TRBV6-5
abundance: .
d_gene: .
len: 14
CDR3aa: CASSSTSGNTEAFF
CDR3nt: TGTGCCAGCAGTTCAACTTCGGGGAACACTGAAGCTTTCTTT

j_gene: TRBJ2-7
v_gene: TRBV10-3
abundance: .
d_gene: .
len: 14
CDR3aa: CAISESTQSYEQYF
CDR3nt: TGTGCCATCAGTGAGTCAACACAGAGCTACGAGCAGTACTTC

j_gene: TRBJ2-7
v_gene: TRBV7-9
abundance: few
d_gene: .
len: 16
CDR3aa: CASSQVPTRGSYEQYF
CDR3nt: TGTGCCAGCAGCCAAGTACCCACTCGGGGGTCCTACGAGCAGTACTTC

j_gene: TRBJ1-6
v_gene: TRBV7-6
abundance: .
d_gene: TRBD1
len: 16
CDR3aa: CASSLAWTGGHSPLHF
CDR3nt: TGTGCCAGCAGCTTGGCTTGGACAGGTGGTCATTCACCCCTCCACTTT

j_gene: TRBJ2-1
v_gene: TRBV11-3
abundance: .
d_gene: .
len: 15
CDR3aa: CASSPESAGTDEQFF
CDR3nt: TGTGCCAGCAGCCCCGAGAGTGCGGGGACGGATGAGCAGTTCTTC

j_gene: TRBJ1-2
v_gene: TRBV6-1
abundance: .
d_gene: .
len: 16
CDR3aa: CASSEEMGRTYVGYTF
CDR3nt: TGTGCCAGCAGTGAAGAAATGGGCAGAACCTATGTCGGCTACACCTTC

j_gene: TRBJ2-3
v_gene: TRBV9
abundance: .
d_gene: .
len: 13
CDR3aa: CASSYGGTDTQYF
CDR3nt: TGTGCCAGCAGCTACGGGGGCACAGATACGCAGTATTTT

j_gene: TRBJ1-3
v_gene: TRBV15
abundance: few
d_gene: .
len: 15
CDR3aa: CATSTGHNSGNTIYF
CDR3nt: TGTGCCACCAGCACAGGACATAACTCTGGAAACACCATATATTTT

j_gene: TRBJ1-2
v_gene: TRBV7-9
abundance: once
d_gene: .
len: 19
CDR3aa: CASSPATLRVGGARYGYTF
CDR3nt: TGTGCCAGCAGCCCGGCAACTTTACGAGTAGGGGGGGCGCGGTATGGCTACACCTTC

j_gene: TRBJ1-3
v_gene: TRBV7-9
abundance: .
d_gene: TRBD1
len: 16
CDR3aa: CSSRPSTGINGNTIYF
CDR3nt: TGTTCCAGCAGACCTTCGACAGGGATTAACGGAAACACCATATATTTT

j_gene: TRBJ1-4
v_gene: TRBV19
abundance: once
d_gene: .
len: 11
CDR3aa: CASPCCEKLFF
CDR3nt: TGTGCCAGTCCCTGTTGTGAAAAACTGTTTTTT

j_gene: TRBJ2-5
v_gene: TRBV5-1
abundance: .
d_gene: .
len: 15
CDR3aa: CASSSVEVTQETQYF
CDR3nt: TGCGCCAGCAGTTCTGTAGAAGTAACTCAAGAGACCCAGTACTTC

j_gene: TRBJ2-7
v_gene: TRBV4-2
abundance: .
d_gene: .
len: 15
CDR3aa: CASSQDTVVSYEQYF
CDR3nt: TGTGCCAGCAGCCAAGATACGGTAGTTTCCTACGAGCAGTACTTC

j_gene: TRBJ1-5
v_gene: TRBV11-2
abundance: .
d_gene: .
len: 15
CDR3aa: CASSPGGRGNQPQHF
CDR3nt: TGTGCCAGCAGCCCGGGGGGGCGCGGCAATCAGCCCCAGCATTTT